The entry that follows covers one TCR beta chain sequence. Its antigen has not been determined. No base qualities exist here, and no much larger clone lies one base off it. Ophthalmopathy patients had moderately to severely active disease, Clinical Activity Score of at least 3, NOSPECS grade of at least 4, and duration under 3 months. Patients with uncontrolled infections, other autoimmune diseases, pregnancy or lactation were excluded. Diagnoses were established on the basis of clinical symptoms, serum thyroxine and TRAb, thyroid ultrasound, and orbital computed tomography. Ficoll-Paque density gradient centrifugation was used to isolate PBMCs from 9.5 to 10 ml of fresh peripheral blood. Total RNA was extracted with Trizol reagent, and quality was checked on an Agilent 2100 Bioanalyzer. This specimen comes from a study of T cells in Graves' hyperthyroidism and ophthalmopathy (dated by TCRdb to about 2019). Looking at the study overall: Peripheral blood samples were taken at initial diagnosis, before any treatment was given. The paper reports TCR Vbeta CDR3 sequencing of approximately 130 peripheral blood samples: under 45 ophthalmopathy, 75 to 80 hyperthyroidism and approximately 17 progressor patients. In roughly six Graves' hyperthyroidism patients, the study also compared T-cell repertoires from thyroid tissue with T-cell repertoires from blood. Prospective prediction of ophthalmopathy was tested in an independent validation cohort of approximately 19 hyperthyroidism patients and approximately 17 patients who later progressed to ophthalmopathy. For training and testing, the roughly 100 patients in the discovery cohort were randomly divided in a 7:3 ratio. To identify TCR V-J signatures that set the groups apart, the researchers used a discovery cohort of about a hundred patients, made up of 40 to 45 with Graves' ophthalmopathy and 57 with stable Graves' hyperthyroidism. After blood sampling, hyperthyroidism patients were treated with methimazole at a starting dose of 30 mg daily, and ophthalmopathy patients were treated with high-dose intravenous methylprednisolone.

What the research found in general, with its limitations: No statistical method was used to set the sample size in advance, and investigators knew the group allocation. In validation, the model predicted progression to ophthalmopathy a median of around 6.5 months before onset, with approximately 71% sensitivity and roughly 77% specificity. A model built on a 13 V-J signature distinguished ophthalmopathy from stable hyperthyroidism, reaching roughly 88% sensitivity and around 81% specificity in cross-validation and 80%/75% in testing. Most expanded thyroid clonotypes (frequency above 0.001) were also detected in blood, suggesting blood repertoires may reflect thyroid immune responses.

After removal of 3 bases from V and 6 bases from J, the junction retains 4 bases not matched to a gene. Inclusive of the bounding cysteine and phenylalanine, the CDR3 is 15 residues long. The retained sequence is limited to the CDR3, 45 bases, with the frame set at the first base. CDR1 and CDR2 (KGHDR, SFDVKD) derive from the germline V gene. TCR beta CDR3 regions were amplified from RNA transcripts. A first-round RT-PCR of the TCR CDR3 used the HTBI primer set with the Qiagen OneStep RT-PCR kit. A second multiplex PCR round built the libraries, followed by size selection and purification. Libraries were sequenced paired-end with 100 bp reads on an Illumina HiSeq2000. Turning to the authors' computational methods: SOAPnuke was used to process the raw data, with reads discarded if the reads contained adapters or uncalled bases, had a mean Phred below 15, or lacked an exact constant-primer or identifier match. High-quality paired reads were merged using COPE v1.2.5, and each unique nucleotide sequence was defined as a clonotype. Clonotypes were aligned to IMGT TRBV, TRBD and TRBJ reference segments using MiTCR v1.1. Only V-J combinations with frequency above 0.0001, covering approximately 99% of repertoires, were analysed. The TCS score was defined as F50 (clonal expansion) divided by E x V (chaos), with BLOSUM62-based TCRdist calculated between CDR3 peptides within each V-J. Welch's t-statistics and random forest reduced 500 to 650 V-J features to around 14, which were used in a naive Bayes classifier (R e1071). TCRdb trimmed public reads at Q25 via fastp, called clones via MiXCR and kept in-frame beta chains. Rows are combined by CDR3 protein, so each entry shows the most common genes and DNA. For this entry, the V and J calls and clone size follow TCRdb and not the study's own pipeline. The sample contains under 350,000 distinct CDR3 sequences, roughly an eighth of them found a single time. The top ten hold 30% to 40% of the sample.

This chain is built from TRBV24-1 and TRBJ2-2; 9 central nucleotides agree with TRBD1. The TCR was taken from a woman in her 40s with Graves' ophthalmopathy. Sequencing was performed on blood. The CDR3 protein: CATSDDTGGSGELFF. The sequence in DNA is TGTGCCACCAGTGATGATACAGGGGGCTCCGGGGAGCTGTTTTTT.